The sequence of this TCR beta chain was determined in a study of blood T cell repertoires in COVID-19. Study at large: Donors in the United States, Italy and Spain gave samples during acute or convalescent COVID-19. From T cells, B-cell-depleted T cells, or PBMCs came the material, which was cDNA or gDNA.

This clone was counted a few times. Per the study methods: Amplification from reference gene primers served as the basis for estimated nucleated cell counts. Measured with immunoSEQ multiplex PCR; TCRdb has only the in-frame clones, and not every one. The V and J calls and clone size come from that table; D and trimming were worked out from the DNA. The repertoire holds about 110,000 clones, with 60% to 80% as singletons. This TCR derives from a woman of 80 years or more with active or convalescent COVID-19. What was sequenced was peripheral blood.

The CDR3 nucleotides read TGTGCCAGCAGCATCTGGACGGTTGGCGGGAGGGTTAACACCGGGGAGCTGTTTTTT. This gives the protein CASSIWTVGGRVNTGELFF. The gene calls are TRBV11-2 and TRBJ2-2, with 9 bases identical to TRBD2. Germline-derived CDR1 and CDR2 are SGHAT and FQNNGV. The CDR3 runs 19 residues. V dropped 5 bases and J dropped 2; count of bases not matched to a gene: 15.